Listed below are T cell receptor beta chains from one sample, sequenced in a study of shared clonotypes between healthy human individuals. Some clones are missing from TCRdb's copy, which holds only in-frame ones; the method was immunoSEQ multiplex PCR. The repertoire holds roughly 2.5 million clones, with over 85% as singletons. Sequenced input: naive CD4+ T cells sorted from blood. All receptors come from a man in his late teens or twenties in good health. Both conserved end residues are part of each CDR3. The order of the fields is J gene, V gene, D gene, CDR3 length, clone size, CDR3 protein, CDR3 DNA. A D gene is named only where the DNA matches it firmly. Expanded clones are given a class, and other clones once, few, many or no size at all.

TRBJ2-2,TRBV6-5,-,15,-,CASSQLRGDTGELFF,TGTGCCAGCAGTCAACTCAGGGGAGACACCGGGGAGCTGTTTTTT
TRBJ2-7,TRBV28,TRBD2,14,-,CASSLSGRAYEQYF,TGTGCCAGCAGTTTATCTGGGAGGGCCTACGAGCAGTACTTC
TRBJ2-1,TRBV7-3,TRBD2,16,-,CASSLQGGLGEREQFF,TGTGCCAGCAGCCTCCAGGGCGGACTAGGGGAGCGTGAGCAGTTCTTC
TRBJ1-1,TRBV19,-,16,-,CASSMRNDKMNTEAFF,TGTGCCAGTAGTATGAGGAACGACAAAATGAACACTGAAGCTTTCTTT
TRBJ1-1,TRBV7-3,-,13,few,CASSSGANTEAFF,TGTGCCAGCTCCTCCGGGGCGAACACTGAAGCTTTCTTT
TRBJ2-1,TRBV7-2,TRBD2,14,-,CASSISLAGDDGFF,TGTGCCAGCAGCATATCTCTAGCGGGAGACGATGGGTTCTTC
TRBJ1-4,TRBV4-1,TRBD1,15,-,CASSKTGPEGEKLFF,TGCGCCAGCAGCAAGACAGGGCCTGAGGGTGAAAAACTGTTTTTT
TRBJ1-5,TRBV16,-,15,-,CASSQSYGSGQPQHF,TGTGCCAGCAGCCAATCGTACGGGTCGGGTCAGCCCCAGCATTTT
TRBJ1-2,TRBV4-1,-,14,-,CASSPLAGNYGYTF,TGCGCCAGCAGCCCCCTCGCGGGGAACTATGGCTACACCTTC
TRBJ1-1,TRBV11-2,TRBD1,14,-,CASSLTGGSTEAFF,TGTGCCAGCAGCTTGACAGGGGGGTCCACTGAAGCTTTCTTT
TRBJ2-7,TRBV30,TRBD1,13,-,CAWKTPTGLRQYF,TGTGCCTGGAAAACCCCGACAGGGTTAAGGCAGTACTTC
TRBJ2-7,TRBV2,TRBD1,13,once,CASSRTGAREQYF,TGTGCCAGCAGTAGGACAGGGGCGCGGGAGCAGTACTTC
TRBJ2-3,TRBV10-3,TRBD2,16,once,CAISESSGGYTDTQYF,TGTGCCATCAGTGAGTCAAGCGGGGGGTATACAGATACGCAGTATTTT
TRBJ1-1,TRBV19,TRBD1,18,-,CASSIFGTGRGLNTEAFF,TGTGCCAGTAGTATTTTTGGGACAGGCAGGGGTCTAAACACTGAAGCTTTCTTT
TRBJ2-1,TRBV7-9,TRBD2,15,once,CASSLSGGAFNEQFF,TGTGCCAGCAGCTTGAGCGGGGGGGCCTTCAATGAGCAGTTCTTC
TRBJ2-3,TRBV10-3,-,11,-,CAISDQDTQYF,TGTGCCATCAGTGATCAGGATACGCAGTATTTT
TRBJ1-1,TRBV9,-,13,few,CASSMGGGTEAFF,TGTGCCAGCAGCATGGGAGGGGGCACTGAAGCTTTCTTT
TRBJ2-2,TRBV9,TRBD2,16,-,CASSSRAGVDTGELFF,TGTGCCAGCAGCTCTAGAGCGGGAGTAGACACCGGGGAGCTGTTTTTT
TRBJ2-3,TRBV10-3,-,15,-,CAISEGAEHTDTQYF,TGTGCCATCAGTGAGGGAGCGGAGCACACAGATACGCAGTATTTT
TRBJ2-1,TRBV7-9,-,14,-,CASSRLAGAGEQFF,TGTGCCAGCAGCCGCCTTGCGGGGGCTGGGGAGCAGTTCTTC
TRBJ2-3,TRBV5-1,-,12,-,CASSSRTDTQYF,TGCGCCAGCAGTTCCCGGACAGATACGCAGTATTTT
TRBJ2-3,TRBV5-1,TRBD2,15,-,CASSFIAGEADTQYF,TGCGCCAGCAGCTTCATAGCGGGAGAAGCAGATACGCAGTATTTT
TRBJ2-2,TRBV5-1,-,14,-,CASSGGQATGELFF,TGCGCCAGCAGCGGGGGACAAGCCACCGGGGAGCTGTTTTTT
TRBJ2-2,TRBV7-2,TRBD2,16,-,CASSPLAGGPTGELFF,TGTGCCAGCAGCCCCTTGGCGGGAGGGCCAACCGGGGAGCTGTTTTTT
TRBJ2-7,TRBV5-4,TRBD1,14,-,CASRPQGDSYEQYF,TGTGCCAGCAGACCACAGGGGGACTCCTACGAGCAGTACTTC
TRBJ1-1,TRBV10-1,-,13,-,CASSESAQGEAFF,TGCGCCAGCAGTGAGTCAGCGCAGGGCGAAGCTTTCTTT
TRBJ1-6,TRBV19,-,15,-,CASSMGPANNSPLHF,TGTGCCAGTAGTATGGGCCCAGCGAACAATTCACCCCTCCACTTT
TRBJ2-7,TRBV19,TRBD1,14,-,CASSELDRPYEQYF,TGTGCCAGTAGTGAATTGGACAGGCCCTACGAGCAGTACTTC
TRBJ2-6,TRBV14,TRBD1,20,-,CASSQDRQDRGLSGANVLTF,TGTGCCAGCAGCCAAGATCGCCAGGACAGGGGCCTCTCTGGGGCCAACGTCCTGACTTTC
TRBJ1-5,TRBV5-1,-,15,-,CASSLTGHTNQPQHF,TGCGCCAGCAGCTTGACGGGGCATACGAATCAGCCCCAGCATTTT
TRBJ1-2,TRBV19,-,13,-,CASSIDREDGYTF,TGTGCCAGTAGTATAGATCGAGAGGATGGCTACACCTTC
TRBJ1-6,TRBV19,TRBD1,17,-,CASSPGQGILGNSPLHF,TGTGCCAGTAGCCCGGGACAGGGGATCTTGGGTAATTCACCCCTCCACTTT
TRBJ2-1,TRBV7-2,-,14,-,CASGSRGTYNEQFF,TGTGCCAGCGGCTCTAGAGGAACCTACAATGAGCAGTTCTTC
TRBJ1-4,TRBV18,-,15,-,CASSPPGGSNEKLFF,TGTGCCAGCTCACCACCGGGGGGATCTAATGAAAAACTGTTTTTT
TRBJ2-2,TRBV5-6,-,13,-,CASSPQGPGELFF,TGTGCCAGCAGTCCCCAGGGCCCCGGGGAGCTGTTTTTT
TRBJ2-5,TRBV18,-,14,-,CASSPQGLQETQYF,TGTGCCAGCTCACCACAGGGATTACAAGAGACCCAGTACTTC
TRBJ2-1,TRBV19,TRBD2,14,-,CASHSGDFLNEQFF,TGTGCCAGCCATAGCGGGGATTTCTTAAATGAGCAGTTCTTC
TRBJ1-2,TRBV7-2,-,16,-,CASSLEAPPSGAGYTF,TGTGCCAGCAGCTTAGAGGCTCCTCCTTCGGGAGCTGGCTACACCTTC
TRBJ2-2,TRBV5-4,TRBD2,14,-,CASSRGGDTGELFF,TGTGCCAGCAGCAGGGGAGGGGACACCGGGGAGCTGTTTTTT
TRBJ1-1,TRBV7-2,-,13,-,CASSRFGGRLAFF,TGTGCCAGCAGCCGATTTGGGGGACGATTAGCTTTCTTT
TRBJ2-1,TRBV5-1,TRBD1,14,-,CASSPRDSHYEQFF,TGCGCCAGCAGCCCCCGGGACAGCCACTATGAGCAGTTCTTC
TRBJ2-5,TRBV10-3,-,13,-,CAISEGRKETQYF,TGTGCCATCAGTGAGGGTAGAAAAGAGACCCAGTACTTC
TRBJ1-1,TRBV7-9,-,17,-,CASSLGRPVFMNTEAFF,TGTGCCAGCAGCTTAGGGCGTCCGGTTTTTATGAACACTGAAGCTTTCTTT
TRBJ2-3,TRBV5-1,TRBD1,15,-,CASSVGTGGIDTQYF,TGCGCCAGCAGCGTAGGGACAGGGGGGATAGATACGCAGTATTTT
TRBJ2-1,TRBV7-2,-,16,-,CASSTTPGLAFNEQFF,TGTGCCAGCAGCACCACTCCGGGACTGGCGTTCAATGAGCAGTTCTTC
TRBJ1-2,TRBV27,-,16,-,CASSLLGQTGIVGYTF,TGTGCCAGCAGTTTATTGGGACAAACAGGCATAGTGGGTTACACCTTC
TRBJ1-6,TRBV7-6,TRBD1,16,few,CASSLGQGVNNSPLHF,TGTGCCAGCAGCTTGGGACAGGGGGTGAATAATTCACCCCTCCACTTT